Below, 18 T cell receptor beta chains from the same sample are listed, as sequenced in a study of blood T cell repertoires in COVID-19. TCRdb's table, derived via immunoSEQ multiplex PCR, lists solely in-frame clones and lacks some. This table has fewer than 350,000 clones, approximately 83% appearing once. The sample comprised PBMCs or T cells enriched from blood (not recorded which). The receptors come from a woman between 40 and 55 years old with acute COVID-19.

The chain couples TRBV9 to TRBJ1-5; no clear D gene. Germline assignment: CDR1 SGDLS and CDR2 YYNGEE. With 0 bases removed from V and 6 bases from J, the gap between germline ends came to 7 bases. The CDR3 is 13 amino acids. In DNA, the CDR3 is TGTGCCAGCAGCGTAGAGGAGGGTCAGCCCCAGCATTTT. Its translation is CASSVEEGQPQHF.

J is TRBJ2-1 and V is TRBV28, with TRBD2 matching 16 bases. There are 16 residues in the CDR3. CDR1 is MDHEN and CDR2 is SYDVKM in the germline V gene. Trimming at V came to 6 bases and at J to 7 bases, leaving 6 bases not matched to a gene. CDR3 sequence reads: CASRVGTSGRVNEQFF. The DNA for the CDR3 is TGTGCCAGCAGGGTCGGGACTAGCGGGAGGGTGAATGAGCAGTTCTTC.

The chain employs TRBV6-6 and TRBJ2-3; TRBD2 aligns across 7 bases. The J segment lost 2 bases and the V segment lost 8 bases, leaving 4 bases of the junction unmatched. The CDR3 is 13 residues long. The germline V gene encodes CDR1 MNHNY and CDR2 SVGAGI (reference sequence). This CDR3 reads CASRREYTDTQYF. As DNA, the CDR3 is TGTGCCAGCCGGCGGGAGTACACAGATACGCAGTATTTT.

V gene TRBV6-6 combines with J gene TRBJ2-1; 9 nucleotides match TRBD1. Germline V CDR1 and CDR2: MNHNY, SVGAGI (reference sequence). This CDR3 contains 16 residues. Losses at the gene ends were 4 bases for V and 6 bases for J; bases not matched to a gene: 10. As DNA, the CDR3 is TGTGCCAGCAGTTCGCGCACCGGGACAGGGCGCAATGAGCAGTTCTTC. Translation: CASSSRTGTGRNEQFF.

V is TRBV27 and J is TRBJ1-2, with D maybe TRBD1 (5 bases). The ends were cut back, 4 bases at V and 7 bases at J, with 16 bases in the middle. Germline CDR1 and CDR2: MNHEY and SMNVEV (reference sequence). The CDR3 has 14 residues. The CDR3 protein is CASSSSAGGRGYTF. CDR3 coding DNA: TGTGCCAGCAGTTCCTCGGCGGGGGGACGTGGCTACACCTTC.

The chain is built from TRBV10-3 and TRBJ1-3; no clear D gene. The germline gives CDR1 ENHRY, CDR2 SYGVKD. The CDR3 has 15 amino acids. The V and J ends lost 3 bases and 0 bases respectively, with 9 bases between them. This chain's CDR3 is CAISDFRSSGNTIYF. As DNA, the CDR3 is TGTGCCATCAGTGACTTCCGGAGCTCTGGAAACACCATATATTTT.

For this clone: The identical CDR3 is also encoded by other nucleotide sequences in the sample. The chain employs TRBV7-2 and TRBJ2-3; D call uncertain. The length of the CDR3 is 13 residues. V dropped 3 bases and J dropped 2 bases, with 6 bases sitting between them. Germline assignment: CDR1 SGHTA and CDR2 FQGNSA. The CDR3 DNA follows: TGTGCCAGCAGCTTCGGTTCCACAGATACGCAGTATTTT. It specifies CASSFGSTDTQYF.

This chain uses TRBV18 with TRBJ1-1; the D is unclear. CDR1 and CDR2 from the germline V gene are KGHSH and LQKENI. V gave up 2 bases and J gave up 8 bases, with 12 bases separating them. The CDR3 consists of 13 residues. DNA for the CDR3: TGTGCCAGCTCACCAACGAGGGAGGGCGAAGCTTTCTTT. Translated, it gives CASSPTREGEAFF.

The genes are TRBV21-1 and TRBJ1-4; the table assigns TRBD1, which was not confirmed against the DNA. TRBV21-1 is annotated as a pseudogene. CDR3 size: 15 residues. The DNA for the CDR3 is TGTGCCAGCAGCAAAGATTTTTGGGACAGAATTAAACTGTTTTTT. It codes for CASSKDFWDRIKLFF.

This chain joins TRBV14 and TRBJ2-7; unclear D gene. CDR3 length: 15 amino acids. V was shortened by 1 base and J by 0 bases, with 10 bases between the two germline ends. The germline gives CDR1 SGHDN, CDR2 FVKESK. The CDR3 loop reads CASSQVASSSYEQYF. The CDR3 coding sequence is TGTGCCAGCAGCCAAGTCGCGAGTAGCTCCTACGAGCAGTACTTC.

The rearrangement links TRBV5-4 to TRBJ1-5; the match to TRBD1 covers 9 bases. The V segment lost 3 bases and the J segment 7 bases; nucleotides outside the gene matches: 2. The length of the CDR3 is 13 residues. Germline loops: CDR1 SGHNT, CDR2 YYREEE (reference sequence). CDR3 residues: CASSSDRGQPQHF. The CDR3 DNA follows: TGTGCCAGCAGCTCAGACAGGGGGCAGCCCCAGCATTTT.

DNA for the CDR3: TGTGCCAGCAGTTACGGGGAGTTGGAAACCGGGGAGCTGTTTTTT. Translated: CASSYGELETGELFF. This chain links TRBV6-2 or TRBV6-3 with TRBJ2-2; TRBD2 might be the D (5 bases). V lost 2 bases and J 5 bases, leaving 12 bases between the germline ends. Germline CDR1 is MNHEY and CDR2 is SVGEGT. This CDR3 region has 15 residues.

V is TRBV6-5 and J is TRBJ1-3; no clear D. Germline V gives CDR1 MNHEY, CDR2 SVGAGI. The V and J ends lost 6 bases and 2 bases respectively, with 8 bases between them. The CDR3 loop spans 13 amino acids. For the CDR3, the DNA is TGTGCCAGCAGAGAGTCCCCTGGAAACACCATATATTTT. Translating it yields CASRESPGNTIYF.

The chain links TRBV28 to TRBJ1-1; TRBD1 might be the D (5 bases). Trimming removed 2 bases at V and 6 bases at J, with 10 bases between. The length of the CDR3 is 13 residues. The V gene's germline CDR1 is MDHEN and CDR2 SYDVKM. CDR3 coding DNA: TGTGCCAGCAGTTTAGACAGACGCCCTGAAGCTTTCTTT. Residues: CASSLDRRPEAFF. Based on the CDR3 plus reference TRBV28 and TRBJ1-1, the full variable domain is DVKVTQSSRYLVKRTGEKVFLECVQDMDHENMFWYRQDPGLGLRLIYFSYDVKMKEKGDIPEGYSVSREKKERFSLILESASTNQTSMYLCASSLDRRPEAFFGQGTRLTVV.

The chain combines TRBV19 with TRBJ1-4; no clear D. The V end lost 6 bases, the J end lost 0 bases, and 11 bases lay between the germline ends. The CDR3 runs 15 residues. CDR1 is LNHDA and CDR2 is SQIVND in the germline V gene (reference sequence). This CDR3 is CASSTGSATNEKLFF. Here the CDR3 DNA reads TGTGCCAGTAGCACGGGGTCAGCAACTAATGAAAAACTGTTTTTT.

The V gene is TRBV19, the J gene TRBJ1-3; TRBD1 might be the D (5 bases). Trimming cost V 6 bases and J 0 bases, with 15 bases left between them. The CDR3 totals 16 residues. Germline loops: CDR1 LNHDA, CDR2 SQIVND (reference sequence). CDR3 nucleotide sequence: TGTGCCAGTAGCAGAGTCGACAGATTCTCTGGAAACACCATATATTTT. It translates to CASSRVDRFSGNTIYF.

This chain connects TRBV3-1 (or the pseudogene TRBV3-2) to TRBJ1-2, with a weak D call TRBD1 (5 bases). The germline CDR1 and CDR2 sequences are LGHDT and YNNKEL (reference sequence). V lost 1 base to trimming and J lost 2 bases, with 11 bases between them. The length of the CDR3 is 15 residues. The CDR3 region has the DNA TGTGCCAGCAGCCAAGCCTCCAGGGAAAACTATGGCTACACCTTC. Translated, it gives CASSQASRENYGYTF.

The chain employs TRBV6-2 or TRBV6-3 and TRBJ1-5, with 10 bases aligning to TRBD1. This CDR3 spans 19 amino acids. After removal of 1 base from V and 6 bases from J, the junction contained 15 bases not matched to a gene. Germline CDR1 is MNHEY and CDR2 is SVGEGT. CDR3 bases: TGTGCCAGCAGTTACTGGGGGACAGGGGCTATAACGGCGGGTCAGCCCCAGCATTTT. Residues: CASSYWGTGAITAGQPQHF.